This T cell receptor (beta chain) was found in a study of Tregs in tolerant kidney transplant recipients. Repertoires were generated with immunoSEQ multiplex PCR, while TCRdb's copy carries only in-frame clones and drops some. This table has 15,000 to 18,000 clones, 85% to 95% appearing once. Details on this clone: No antigen is known for it.

CDR3 length: 16 residues. With 5 bases clipped from V and 2 bases from J, the junction kept 4 bases outside the gene matches. Germline CDR1 and CDR2: SGHNT and YENEEA. Study-wide points: The small number of patients limits these findings pending further validation.

The TCR originated in a human donor in good health. The source material was CD8+ T cells from blood. The chain recombines TRBV11-3 with TRBJ2-5; 14 nucleotides line up with TRBD2. The DNA of the CDR3 is TGTGCCAGCAGCGGACGGACTAGCGGGGGGCAAGAGACCCAGTACTTC. Translating gives CASSGRTSGGQETQYF.